The clone carrying this T cell receptor beta chain appeared once. Its antigen is undetermined. The sample originates from a study of T cell responses to AZD1222 COVID-19 vaccine. Study-level points and caveats: The study reported that nearly half of spike-specific TCRs target unmutated variant regions.

TCRdb keeps only in-frame clones here, not all; method: immunoSEQ multiplex PCR. The sample contains roughly 87,000 clones, about 88% of which appear only once. The ends lost 4 bases at V and 4 bases at J; junction bases unmatched: 11. The CDR3 totals 16 residues. Germline lookup yields CDR1 SGHRS and CDR2 YFSETQ. This TCR came from an adult who received the AZD1222 COVID-19 vaccine. The rearrangement uses TRBV5-1 and TRBJ2-5; 9 nucleotides agree with TRBD1. Sequencing was performed on peripheral blood, taken 28 days after the second AZD1222 dose. The CDR3 coding sequence is TGCGCCAGCAGCCCCGGACAGGGGATGAACGGAGAGACCCAGTACTTC. Residues: CASSPGQGMNGETQYF.